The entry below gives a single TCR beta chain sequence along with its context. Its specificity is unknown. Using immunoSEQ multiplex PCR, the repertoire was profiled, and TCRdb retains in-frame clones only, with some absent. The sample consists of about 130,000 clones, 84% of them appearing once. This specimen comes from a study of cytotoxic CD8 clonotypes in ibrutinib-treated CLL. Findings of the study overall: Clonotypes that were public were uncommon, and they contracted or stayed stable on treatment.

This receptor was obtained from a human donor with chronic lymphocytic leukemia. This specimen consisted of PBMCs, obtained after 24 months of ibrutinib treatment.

CDR3 residues: CASSSGTGSNQPQHF. CDR3 nucleotide sequence: TGTGCCAGCAGCAGCGGGACAGGGAGCAATCAGCCCCAGCATTTT. The chain uses TRBV11-2 and TRBJ1-5; 9 nucleotides align to TRBD1. V was clipped by 5 bases and J by 1 base; unmatched bases: 3. Germline assignment: CDR1 SGHAT and CDR2 FQNNGV. The CDR3 spans 15 residues.